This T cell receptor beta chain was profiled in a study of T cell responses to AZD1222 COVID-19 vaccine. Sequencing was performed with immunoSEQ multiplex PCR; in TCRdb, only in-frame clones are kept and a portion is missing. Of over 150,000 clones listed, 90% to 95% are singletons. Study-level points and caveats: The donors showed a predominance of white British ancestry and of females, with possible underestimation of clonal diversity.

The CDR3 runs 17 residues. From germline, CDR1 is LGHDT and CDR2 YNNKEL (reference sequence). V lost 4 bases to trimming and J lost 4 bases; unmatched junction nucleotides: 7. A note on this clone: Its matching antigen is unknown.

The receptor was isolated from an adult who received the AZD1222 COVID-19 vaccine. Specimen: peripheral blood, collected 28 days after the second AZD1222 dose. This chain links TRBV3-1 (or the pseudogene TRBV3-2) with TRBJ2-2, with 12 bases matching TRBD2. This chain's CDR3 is CASSLRLAGAGTGELFF. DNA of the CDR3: TGTGCCAGCAGCCTAAGACTAGCGGGAGCCGGCACCGGGGAGCTGTTTTTT.